This T cell receptor beta chain was recovered during a study of T cell changes during pregnancy in multiple sclerosis. The data were produced by immunoSEQ multiplex PCR, yet TCRdb's version contains in-frame clones alone and is incomplete. The sample shows 55,000 to 70,000 clones, over 80% of them seen only once. The receptor's source is a female donor in good health, enrolled as a control in a pregnancy study. Material: CD8+ T cells from peripheral blood mononuclear cells, obtained in the third trimester of pregnancy.

CDR3 DNA sequence: TGTGCCAGCAGCCCCCACATTGGGGGTAGCGGCACTGAAGCTTTCTTT. Protein sequence: CASSPHIGGSGTEAFF. The V call is TRBV9, the J call TRBJ1-1; D perhaps matches TRBD1 (5 bases). V lost 4 bases and J lost 4, with 20 bases in between. The CDR3 length is 16 residues. CDR1 and CDR2 from the germline V gene are SGDLS and YYNGEE.